The clone carrying this TCR beta chain is a singleton in its sample. Germline V gives CDR1 SQVTM, CDR2 ANQGSEA. The ends were cut back, 5 bases at V and 4 bases at J, with 16 bases in the middle. CDR3 length: 14 amino acids. The record originates from a study of CD8 T cells in Susac syndrome. RNA, at roughly 0.45 to 1 ug, was reverse transcribed with random hexamers. TCRdb used MiXCR to reprocess the immunoSEQ multiplex PCR reads, holding one entry per CDR3 protein. The repertoire has fewer than 200,000 distinct CDR3 sequences, approximately 93% of them found once; the top ten carry 0.1% to 0.12%. V is TRBV29-1 and J is TRBJ2-3; D remains unclear. Sequencing was carried out using CD4+ T cells from PBMCs. The sequence came from a human donor in good health. In DNA form, the CDR3 reads TGCAGCGTTCCAAGACCCGGACGGGCAGATACGCAGTATTTT. Its translation: CSVPRPGRADTQYF.